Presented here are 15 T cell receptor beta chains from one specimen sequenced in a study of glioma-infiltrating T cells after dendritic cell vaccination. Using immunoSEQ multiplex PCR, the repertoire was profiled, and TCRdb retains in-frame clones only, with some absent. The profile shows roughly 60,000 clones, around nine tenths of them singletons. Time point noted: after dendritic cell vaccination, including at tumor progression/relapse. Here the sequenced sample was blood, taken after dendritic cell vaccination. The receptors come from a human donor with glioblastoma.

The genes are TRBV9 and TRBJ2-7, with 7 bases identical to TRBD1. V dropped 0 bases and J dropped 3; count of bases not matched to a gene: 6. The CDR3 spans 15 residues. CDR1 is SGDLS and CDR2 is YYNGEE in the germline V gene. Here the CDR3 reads CASSVGTGAGYEQYF. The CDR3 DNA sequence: TGTGCCAGCAGCGTAGGTACAGGGGCGGGCTACGAGCAGTACTTC. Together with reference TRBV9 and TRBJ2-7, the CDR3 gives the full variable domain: DSGVTQTPKHLITATGQRVTLRCSPRSGDLSVYWYQQSLDQGLQFLIQYYNGEERAKGNILERFSAQQFPDLHSELNLSSLELGDSALYFCASSVGTGAGYEQYFGPGTRLTVT.

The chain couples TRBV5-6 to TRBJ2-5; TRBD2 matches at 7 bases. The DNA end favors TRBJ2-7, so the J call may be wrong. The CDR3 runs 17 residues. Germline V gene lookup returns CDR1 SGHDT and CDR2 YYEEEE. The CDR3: CASSLGLTSFYSYEQYF. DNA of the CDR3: TGTGCCAGCAGCTTGGGTTTGACTAGCTTCTACTCCTACGAGCAGTACTTC.

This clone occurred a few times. In nucleotides, the CDR3 is TGTGCCAGCAGCCTACGGGGGGGCACCGGGGAGCTGTTTTTT. Residues: CASSLRGGTGELFF. V is TRBV7-8 and J is TRBJ2-2, with TRBD2 matching 8 bases. The V gene end was trimmed by 5 bases and the J gene end by 4 bases; junction bases not matched to a gene: 3. The CDR3 has 14 amino acids. Per the germline V gene, CDR1 is SGHVS and CDR2 is FQNEAQ.

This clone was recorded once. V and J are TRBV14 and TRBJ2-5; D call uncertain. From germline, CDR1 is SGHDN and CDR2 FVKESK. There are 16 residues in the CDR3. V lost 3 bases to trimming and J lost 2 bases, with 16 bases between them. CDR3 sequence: CASSHRLAAVQETQYF. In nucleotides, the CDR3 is TGTGCCAGCAGCCATCGGTTGGCGGCGGTGCAAGAGACCCAGTACTTC.

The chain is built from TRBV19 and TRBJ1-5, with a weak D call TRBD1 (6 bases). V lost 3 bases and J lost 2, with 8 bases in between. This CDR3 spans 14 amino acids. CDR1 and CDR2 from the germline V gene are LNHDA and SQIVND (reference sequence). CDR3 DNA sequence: TGTGCCAGTAGTATTCAGGGGCGCAATCAGCCCCAGCATTTT. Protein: CASSIQGRNQPQHF. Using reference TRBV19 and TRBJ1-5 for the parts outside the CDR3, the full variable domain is DGGITQSPKYLFRKEGQNVTLSCEQNLNHDAMYWYRQDPGQGLRLIYYSQIVNDFQKGDIAEGYSVSREKKESFPLTVTSAQKNPTAFYLCASSIQGRNQPQHFGDGTRLSIL.

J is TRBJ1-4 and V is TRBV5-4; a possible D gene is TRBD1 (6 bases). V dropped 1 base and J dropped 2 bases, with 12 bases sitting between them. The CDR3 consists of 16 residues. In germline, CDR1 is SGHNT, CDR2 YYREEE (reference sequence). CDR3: CASSLWGRGTNEKLFF. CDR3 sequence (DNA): TGTGCCAGCAGCTTGTGGGGTAGGGGGACTAATGAAAAACTGTTTTTT.

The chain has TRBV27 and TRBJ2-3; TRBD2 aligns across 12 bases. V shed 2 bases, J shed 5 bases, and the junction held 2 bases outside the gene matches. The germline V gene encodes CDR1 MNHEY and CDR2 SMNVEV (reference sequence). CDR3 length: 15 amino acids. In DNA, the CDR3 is TGTGCCAGCAGTTTAAAGGGACTAGCGGGAGATACGCAGTATTTT. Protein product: CASSLKGLAGDTQYF.

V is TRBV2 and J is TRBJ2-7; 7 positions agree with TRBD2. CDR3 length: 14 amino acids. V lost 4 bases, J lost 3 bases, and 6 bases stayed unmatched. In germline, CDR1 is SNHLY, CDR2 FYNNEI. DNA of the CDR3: TGTGCCAGCAGTGGGGCTAGCGGAAACTACGAGCAGTACTTC. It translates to CASSGASGNYEQYF.

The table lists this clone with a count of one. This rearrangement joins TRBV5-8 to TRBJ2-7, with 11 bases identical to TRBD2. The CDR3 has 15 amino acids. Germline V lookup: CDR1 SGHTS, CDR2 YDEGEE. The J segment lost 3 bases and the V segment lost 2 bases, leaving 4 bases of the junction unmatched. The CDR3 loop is CASSLSGTSGYEQYF. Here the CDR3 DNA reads TGTGCCAGCAGCTTATCCGGGACTAGCGGCTACGAGCAGTACTTC.

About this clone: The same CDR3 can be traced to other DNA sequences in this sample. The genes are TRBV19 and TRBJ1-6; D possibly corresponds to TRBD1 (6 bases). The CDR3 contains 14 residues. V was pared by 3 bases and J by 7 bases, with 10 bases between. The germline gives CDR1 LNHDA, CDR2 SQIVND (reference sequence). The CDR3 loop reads CASSIGGLNSPLHF. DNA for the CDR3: TGTGCCAGTAGTATCGGGGGGCTAAATTCACCCCTCCACTTT. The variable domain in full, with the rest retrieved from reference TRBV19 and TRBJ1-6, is DGGITQSPKYLFRKEGQNVTLSCEQNLNHDAMYWYRQDPGQGLRLIYYSQIVNDFQKGDIAEGYSVSREKKESFPLTVTSAQKNPTAFYLCASSIGGLNSPLHFGNGTRLTVT.

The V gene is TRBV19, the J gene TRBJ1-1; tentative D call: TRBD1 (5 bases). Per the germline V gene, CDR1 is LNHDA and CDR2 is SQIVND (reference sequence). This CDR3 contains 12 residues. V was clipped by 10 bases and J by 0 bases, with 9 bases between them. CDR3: CATSRVNTEAFF. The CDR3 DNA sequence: TGTGCCACATCCAGGGTGAACACTGAAGCTTTCTTT.

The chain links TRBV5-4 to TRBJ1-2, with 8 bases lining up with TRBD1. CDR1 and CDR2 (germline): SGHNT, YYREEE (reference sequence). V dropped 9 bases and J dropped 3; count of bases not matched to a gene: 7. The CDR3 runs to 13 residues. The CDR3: CATHQGADYGYTF. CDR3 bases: TGTGCCACACATCAGGGGGCAGACTATGGCTACACCTTC.

CDR3 sequence reads: CASSRDRGLSHEQYF. CDR3 nucleotides: TGTGCCAGTAGTAGGGACAGGGGGCTGTCGCACGAGCAGTACTTC. The chain carries TRBV19 and TRBJ2-7; 12 bases line up with TRBD1. This CDR3 is built from 15 residues. Losses at the gene ends were 4 bases for V and 5 bases for J; bases not matched to a gene: 6. Germline V gene sequence: CDR1 LNHDA, CDR2 SQIVND (reference sequence).

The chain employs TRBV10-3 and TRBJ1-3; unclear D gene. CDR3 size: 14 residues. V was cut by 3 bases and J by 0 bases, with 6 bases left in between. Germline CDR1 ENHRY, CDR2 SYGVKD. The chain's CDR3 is CAISEVDSGNTIYF. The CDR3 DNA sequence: TGTGCCATCAGTGAAGTAGACTCTGGAAACACCATATATTTT.

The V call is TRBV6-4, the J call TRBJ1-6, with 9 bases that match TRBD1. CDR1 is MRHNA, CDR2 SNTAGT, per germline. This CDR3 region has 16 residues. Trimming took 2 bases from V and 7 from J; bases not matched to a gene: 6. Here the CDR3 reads CASSDTTGTGNSPLHF. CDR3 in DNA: TGTGCCAGCAGTGACACCACCGGGACAGGGAATTCACCCCTCCACTTT.